This T cell receptor beta chain is from a study of shared clonotypes between healthy human individuals. Turning to the study itself: Each donor's CD4 naive and CD4 memory cells filled three plates apiece, CD8 naive two, and CD8 memory one.

CDR3 length: 15 amino acids. The V and J ends lost 5 bases and 5 bases respectively, with 18 bases between them. The germline CDR1 and CDR2 sequences are SEHNR and FQNEAQ (reference sequence). It was across several immunoSEQ plates that each subset's genomic DNA was evenly split. Only in-frame clones appear in the TCRdb table, and some are missing; sequencing was by immunoSEQ multiplex PCR. This sample carries about 640,000 clones, less than 80% of them seen once, and the ten largest clones take 1.8%. A note on this clone: The antigen is undetermined.

Study outcomes and limitations: Non-shared clonotypes showed lower generation probabilities than clonotypes common to all four donors. Specimens sampled were limited to blood, with tissue repertoires likely differing.

The clonotype originates from a woman aged 25-40 years in good health. The V call is TRBV7-9, the J call TRBJ1-2; no reliable D call. Sequenced material: memory CD4+ T cells sorted from blood. Subset meaning: CD45RA-negative fraction. CDR3 residues: CASSPKSSANYGYTF. In DNA form, the CDR3 reads TGTGCCAGCAGCCCTAAATCCTCGGCAAATTATGGCTACACCTTC.